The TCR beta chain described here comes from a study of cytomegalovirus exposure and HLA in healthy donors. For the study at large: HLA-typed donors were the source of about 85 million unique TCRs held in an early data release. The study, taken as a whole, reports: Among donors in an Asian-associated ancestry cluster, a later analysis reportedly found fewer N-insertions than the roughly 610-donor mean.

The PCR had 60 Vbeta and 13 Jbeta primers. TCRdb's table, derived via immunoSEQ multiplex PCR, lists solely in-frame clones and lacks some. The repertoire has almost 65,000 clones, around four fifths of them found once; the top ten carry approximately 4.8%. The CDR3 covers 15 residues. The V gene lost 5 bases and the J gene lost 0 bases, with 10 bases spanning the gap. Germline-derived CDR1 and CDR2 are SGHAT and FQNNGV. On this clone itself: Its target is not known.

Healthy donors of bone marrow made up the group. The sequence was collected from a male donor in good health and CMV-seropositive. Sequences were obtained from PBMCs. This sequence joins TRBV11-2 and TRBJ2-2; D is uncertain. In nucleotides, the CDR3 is TGTGCCAGCAGCACGACAAACGCGAACACCGGGGAGCTGTTTTTT. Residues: CASSTTNANTGELFF.